One sample yielded the 14 T cell receptor beta chains listed below, sequenced in a study of T cell responses to AZD1222 COVID-19 vaccine. Using immunoSEQ multiplex PCR, the repertoire was profiled, and TCRdb retains in-frame clones only, with some absent. The repertoire holds roughly 150,000 clones, with 94% as singletons. The starting material was peripheral blood, obtained 28 days after the second AZD1222 dose. All receptors derive from an adult who received the AZD1222 COVID-19 vaccine.

V gene TRBV4-2 combines with J gene TRBJ2-2; 11 nucleotides line up with TRBD2. Germline CDR1 reads LGHNA; CDR2 reads YNFKEQ. This CDR3 is 18 amino acids long. V dropped 2 bases and J dropped 4; count of bases not matched to a gene: 9. The CDR3 nucleotides read TGTGCCAGCAGCCAACAGTCTCTAGCGGGAGGATTCACCGGGGAGCTGTTTTTT. This encodes CASSQQSLAGGFTGELFF.

V usage is TRBV23-1 and J usage is TRBJ2-1; 7 nucleotides align to TRBD2. TRBV23-1 is filed as an ORF, its function uncertain. The CDR3 has 15 amino acids. With V trimmed by 0 bases and J by 6 bases, 5 bases remained unmatched. CDR3 in DNA: TGCGCCAGCAGTCAATCGGGAGGGCGGCTCAATGAGCAGTTCTTC. This encodes CASSQSGGRLNEQFF.

The V call is TRBV11-3, the J call TRBJ2-1; 13 bases line up with TRBD2. The CDR3 loop spans 20 amino acids. V lost 1 base and J lost 0; bases outside the gene matches: 9. The germline gives CDR1 SGHNT, CDR2 YENEEA. The chain's CDR3 is CASSLGGGLAGPSSYNEQFF. CDR3 nucleotides: TGTGCCAGCAGCTTAGGGGGGGGACTAGCGGGACCTAGCTCCTACAATGAGCAGTTCTTC.

This chain joins TRBV28 and TRBJ1-5; the D is unclear. V shed 2 bases and J shed 1 base, with 12 bases lying between them. Germline CDR1 reads MDHEN; CDR2 reads SYDVKM. The CDR3 totals 16 residues. The CDR3 region is CASSLAQSISNQPQHF. CDR3 bases: TGTGCCAGCAGTTTAGCACAGTCCATCAGCAATCAGCCCCAGCATTTT. The whole variable domain, filled in from reference TRBV28 and TRBJ1-5, reads DVKVTQSSRYLVKRTGEKVFLECVQDMDHENMFWYRQDPGLGLRLIYFSYDVKMKEKGDIPEGYSVSREKKERFSLILESASTNQTSMYLCASSLAQSISNQPQHFGDGTRLSIL.

The rearrangement joins TRBV7-8 to TRBJ2-6; D is unclear. V was shortened by 1 base and J by 0 bases, with 13 bases between the two germline ends. CDR1 and CDR2 from the germline V gene are SGHVS and FQNEAQ. CDR3 size: 18 residues. In DNA form, the CDR3 reads TGTGCCAGCAGCTTAGAGTCCGTTCAGACCTCTGGGGCCAACGTCCTGACTTTC. Encoded protein: CASSLESVQTSGANVLTF.

The rearrangement uses TRBV9 and TRBJ2-1; 9 bases match TRBD2. Losses at the gene ends were 0 bases for V and 2 bases for J; bases not matched to a gene: 3. Per the germline V gene, CDR1 is SGDLS and CDR2 is YYNGEE. There are 16 residues in the CDR3. CDR3 protein: CASSVGASGTYNEQFF. The CDR3 DNA reads as TGTGCCAGCAGCGTAGGGGCTAGCGGGACCTACAATGAGCAGTTCTTC.

This clone was picked up one time. V gene TRBV2 combines with J gene TRBJ2-5; TRBD2 matches 9 bases. CDR3 length: 15 residues. The germline V gene has CDR1 SNHLY and CDR2 FYNNEI. With 6 bases clipped from V and 6 bases from J, the junction kept 11 bases outside the gene matches. The chain's CDR3 is CASSAFSGSLQTQYF. The CDR3 DNA is TGTGCCAGCAGCGCCTTTAGCGGGAGCTTGCAGACCCAGTACTTC.

This chain connects TRBV6-6 to TRBJ2-5; D unclear. CDR3 length equals 12 residues. The germline V and J ends were trimmed by 0 bases and 3 bases, with 2 bases remaining between them. Germline V gene sequence: CDR1 MNHNY, CDR2 SVGAGI (reference sequence). CDR3 DNA sequence: TGTGCCAGCAGTTACTCGAAAGAGACCCAGTACTTC. Protein sequence: CASSYSKETQYF.

V usage is TRBV5-1 and J usage is TRBJ2-7; D is possibly TRBD1 (6 bases). Per the germline V gene, CDR1 is SGHRS and CDR2 is YFSETQ. The germline V and J ends were trimmed by 5 bases and 5 bases, with 17 bases remaining between them. The CDR3 length is 14 residues. The CDR3 region is CASSRPDRGDEQYF. The DNA for the CDR3 is TGCGCCAGCAGTAGACCGGACAGAGGGGACGAGCAGTACTTC.

This clone was seen once. The chain joins TRBV5-6 to TRBJ2-3, with D possibly TRBD2 on 5 matching bases. This CDR3 comprises 15 residues. V was pared by 4 bases and J by 5 bases, with 17 bases between. The germline V gene encodes CDR1 SGHDT and CDR2 YYEEEE. CDR3 coding DNA: TGTGCCAGCAGCCTCGGAGGAGGTCTAAGAGATACGCAGTATTTT. Protein product: CASSLGGGLRDTQYF.

The chain is built from TRBV29-1 and TRBJ2-7, with TRBD2 matching over 11 bases. Germline V CDR1 and CDR2: SQVTM, ANQGSEA. This CDR3 is built from 14 residues. V lost 7 bases and J lost 2; bases outside the gene matches: 7. The DNA for the CDR3 is TGCAGCGCCCAAGGACTAGCGGGCCCCTACGAGCAGTACTTC. Amino acid sequence: CSAQGLAGPYEQYF.

The CDR3 nucleotides read TGCGCCAGCAGCCAACACCAGGGGAGGGATCAGCCCCAGCATTTT. Translating it yields CASSQHQGRDQPQHF. The chain is built from TRBV4-3 and TRBJ1-5, with D possibly matching TRBD1 (6 bases). The CDR3 is 15 amino acids. Trimming stripped 2 bases from V and 5 bases from J, with 13 bases between. The germline gives CDR1 LGHNA, CDR2 YSLEER.

This chain joins TRBV11-2 and TRBJ2-2; weak D call: TRBD2 (5 bases). CDR3 length: 14 amino acids. CDR1 and CDR2 (germline): SGHAT, FQNNGV. V lost 0 bases and J 8 bases, leaving 10 bases between the germline ends. CDR3 DNA sequence: TGTGCCAGCAGCTTAGATTTCCGGGAAGGGGAGCTGTTTTTT. It codes for CASSLDFREGELFF.

This clone came up once. The same CDR3 can be traced to other DNA sequences in this sample. The V call is TRBV18, the J call TRBJ1-6; weak D call: TRBD1 (6 bases). Trimming stripped 3 bases from V and 13 bases from J, with 13 bases between. This CDR3 is built from 13 residues. Germline V gene sequence: CDR1 KGHSH, CDR2 LQKENI. CDR3 in amino acids: CASSPRTDSPLHF. The CDR3 coding sequence is TGTGCCAGCTCACCTAGGACAGACAGTCCCCTCCACTTT.